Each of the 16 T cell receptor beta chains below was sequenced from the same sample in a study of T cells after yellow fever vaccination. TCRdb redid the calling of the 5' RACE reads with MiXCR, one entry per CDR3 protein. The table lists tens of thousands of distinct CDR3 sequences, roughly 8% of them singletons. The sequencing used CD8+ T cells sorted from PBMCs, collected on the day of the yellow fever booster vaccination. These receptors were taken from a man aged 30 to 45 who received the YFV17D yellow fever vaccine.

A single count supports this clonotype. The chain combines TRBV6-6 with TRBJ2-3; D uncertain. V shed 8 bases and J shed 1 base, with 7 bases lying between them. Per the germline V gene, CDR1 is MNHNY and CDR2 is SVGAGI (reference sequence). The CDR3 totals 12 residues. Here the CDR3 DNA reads TGTGCCAGCCTCGGCGGCACAGATACGCAGTATTTT. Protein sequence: CASLGGTDTQYF.

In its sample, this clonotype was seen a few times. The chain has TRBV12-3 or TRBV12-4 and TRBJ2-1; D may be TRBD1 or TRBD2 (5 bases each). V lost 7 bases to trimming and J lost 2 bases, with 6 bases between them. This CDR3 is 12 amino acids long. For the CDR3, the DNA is TGTGCCAGCATGGGGGCCTACAATGAGCAGTTCTTC. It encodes CASMGAYNEQFF.

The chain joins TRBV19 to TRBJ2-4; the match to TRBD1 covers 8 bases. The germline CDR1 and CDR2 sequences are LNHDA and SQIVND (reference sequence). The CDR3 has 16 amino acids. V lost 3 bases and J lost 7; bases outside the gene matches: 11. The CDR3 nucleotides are TGTGCCAGTAGTATCGGGGACAGGACCCCTACGAACATTCAGTACTTC. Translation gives CASSIGDRTPTNIQYF.

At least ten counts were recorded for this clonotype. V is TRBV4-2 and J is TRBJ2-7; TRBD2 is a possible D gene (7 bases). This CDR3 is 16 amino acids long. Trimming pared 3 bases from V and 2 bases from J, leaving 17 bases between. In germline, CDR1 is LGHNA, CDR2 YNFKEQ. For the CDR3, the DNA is TGTGCCAGCAGCCAGGAGGAAGGGGGGGCGGCCTACGAGCAGTACTTC. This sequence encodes CASSQEEGGAAYEQYF.

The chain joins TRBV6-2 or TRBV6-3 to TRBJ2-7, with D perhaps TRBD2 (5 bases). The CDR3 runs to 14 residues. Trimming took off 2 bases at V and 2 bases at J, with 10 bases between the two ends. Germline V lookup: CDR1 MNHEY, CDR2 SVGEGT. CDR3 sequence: CASSYDGIPYEQYF. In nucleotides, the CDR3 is TGTGCCAGCAGTTACGACGGGATTCCCTACGAGCAGTACTTC.

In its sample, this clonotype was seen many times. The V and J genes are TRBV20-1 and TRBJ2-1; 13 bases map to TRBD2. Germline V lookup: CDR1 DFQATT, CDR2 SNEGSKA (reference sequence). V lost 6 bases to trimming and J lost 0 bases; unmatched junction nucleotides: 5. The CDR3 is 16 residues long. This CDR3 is CSAFGTSGNSYNEQFF. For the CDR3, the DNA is TGCAGTGCCTTTGGGACTAGCGGGAACTCCTACAATGAGCAGTTCTTC.

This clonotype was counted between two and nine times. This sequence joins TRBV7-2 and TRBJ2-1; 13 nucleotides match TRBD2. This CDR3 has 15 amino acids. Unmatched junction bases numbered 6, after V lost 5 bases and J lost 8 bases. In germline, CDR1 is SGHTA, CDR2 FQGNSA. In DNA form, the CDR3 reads TGTGCCAGCAGCCCAGGGACTAGCGGGATGGATGAGCAGTTCTTC. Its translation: CASSPGTSGMDEQFF. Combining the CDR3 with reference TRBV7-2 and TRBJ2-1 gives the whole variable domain GAGVSQSPSNKVTEKGKDVELRCDPISGHTALYWYRQSLGQGLEFLIYFQGNSAPDKSGLPSDRFSAERTGGSVSTLTIQRTQQEDSAVYLCASSPGTSGMDEQFFGPGTRLTVL.

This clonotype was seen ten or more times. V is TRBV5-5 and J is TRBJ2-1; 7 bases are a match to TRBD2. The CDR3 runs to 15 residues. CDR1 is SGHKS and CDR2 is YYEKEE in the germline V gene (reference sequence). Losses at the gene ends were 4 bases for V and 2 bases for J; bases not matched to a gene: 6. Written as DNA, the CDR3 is TGTGCCAGCAGCCCACCCGCGGGAGCCTACAATGAGCAGTTCTTC. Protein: CASSPPAGAYNEQFF.

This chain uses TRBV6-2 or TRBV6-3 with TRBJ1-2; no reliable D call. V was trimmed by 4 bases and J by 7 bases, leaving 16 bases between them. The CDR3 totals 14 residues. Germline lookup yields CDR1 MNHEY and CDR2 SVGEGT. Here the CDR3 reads CASSFPVGIGGYTF. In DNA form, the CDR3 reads TGTGCCAGCAGTTTTCCCGTTGGGATTGGTGGCTACACCTTC.

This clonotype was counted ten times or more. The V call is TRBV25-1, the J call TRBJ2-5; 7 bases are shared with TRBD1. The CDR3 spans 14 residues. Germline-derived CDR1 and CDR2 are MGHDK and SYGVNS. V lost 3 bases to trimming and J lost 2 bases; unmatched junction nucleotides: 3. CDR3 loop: CASSDGGQQETQYF. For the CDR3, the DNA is TGTGCCAGCAGTGATGGGGGACAGCAAGAGACCCAGTACTTC.

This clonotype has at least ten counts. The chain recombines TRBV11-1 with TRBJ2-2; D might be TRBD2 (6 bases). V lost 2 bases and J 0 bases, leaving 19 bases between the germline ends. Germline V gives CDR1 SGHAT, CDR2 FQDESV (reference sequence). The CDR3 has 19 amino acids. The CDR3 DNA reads TGTGCCAGCAGCTTAAGGTCAAGGACTACCTACTCGAACACCGGGGAGCTGTTTTTT. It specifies CASSLRSRTTYSNTGELFF.

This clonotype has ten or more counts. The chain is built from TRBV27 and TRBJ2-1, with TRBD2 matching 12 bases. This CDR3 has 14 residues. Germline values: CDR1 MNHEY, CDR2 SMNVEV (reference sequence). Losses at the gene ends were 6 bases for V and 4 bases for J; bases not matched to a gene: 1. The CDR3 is CASRGTSGYNEQFF. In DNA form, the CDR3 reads TGTGCCAGCAGGGGGACTAGCGGGTACAATGAGCAGTTCTTC.

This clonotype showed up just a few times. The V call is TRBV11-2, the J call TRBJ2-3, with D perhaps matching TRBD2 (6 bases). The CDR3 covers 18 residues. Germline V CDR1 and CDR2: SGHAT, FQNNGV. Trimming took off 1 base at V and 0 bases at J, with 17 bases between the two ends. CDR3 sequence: CASSLVVAALTSTDTQYF. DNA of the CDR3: TGTGCCAGCAGCTTAGTGGTAGCGGCACTAACTAGCACAGATACGCAGTATTTT.

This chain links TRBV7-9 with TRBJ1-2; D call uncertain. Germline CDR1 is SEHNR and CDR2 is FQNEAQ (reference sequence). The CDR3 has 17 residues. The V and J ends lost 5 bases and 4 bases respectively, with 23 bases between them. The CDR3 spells CASSKTIAGTDGYGYTF. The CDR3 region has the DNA TGTGCCAGCAGCAAGACCATTGCCGGTACAGATGGCTATGGCTACACCTTC.

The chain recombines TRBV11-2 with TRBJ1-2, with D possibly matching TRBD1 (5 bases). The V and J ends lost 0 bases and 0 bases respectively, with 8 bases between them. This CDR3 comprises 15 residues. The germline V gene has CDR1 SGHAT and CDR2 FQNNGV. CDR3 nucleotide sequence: TGTGCCAGCAGCTTAGATACAGGAACTAACTATGGCTACACCTTC. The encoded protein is CASSLDTGTNYGYTF.

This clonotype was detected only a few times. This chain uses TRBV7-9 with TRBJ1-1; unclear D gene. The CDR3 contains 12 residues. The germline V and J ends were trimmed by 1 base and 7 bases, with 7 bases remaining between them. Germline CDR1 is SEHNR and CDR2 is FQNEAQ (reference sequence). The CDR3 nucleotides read TGTGCCAGCAGCTTAGATGGATTTGAAGCTTTCTTT. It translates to CASSLDGFEAFF.